Detailed here is one T cell receptor (beta chain). This clonotype was recorded only once. Its antigen is not yet known. Base qualities are not at hand, and no much larger clone is one base apart. Evidence from one read is weak. The sample is drawn from a study of CD8 T cells in Susac syndrome (dated by TCRdb to between 2019 and 2020). Context from the whole study: Of the Susac syndrome patients who were sequenced, eight or nine were in clinical remission while six had clinically active disease. Repertoire sequencing was used to test whether CD8+ T cell activation and differentiation in Susac syndrome was antigen driven. At blood withdrawal, Susac syndrome patients were therapy-naive, treated with corticosteroids (with IVIg additionally given to some), or treated with IVIg alone.

Overall study results and their limits: The number of individuals in the TCR sequencing and HLA analysis was acknowledged as relatively small. The CD4+ T cell repertoire of patients with Susac syndrome showed no detectable clonal expansion.

Peripheral blood CD8+ and CD4+ T cells from healthy donors, Susac syndrome patients and multiple sclerosis patients were profiled using high-throughput TCR beta sequencing. The Susac syndrome patients fulfilled recently defined diagnostic criteria for definite or probable disease. Bulk CD8+ and CD4+ T cells were purified by magnetic negative isolation, while CD8+ TEMRA cells were enriched using FACS. Blood was collected in EDTA tubes and processed within 24 hours, with PBMCs isolated through density gradient centrifugation. PBMCs intended for TCR sequencing were cryopreserved in liquid nitrogen and were subsequently thawed in a 37 degrees C water bath. The sorted or isolated CD4+, CD8+ and CD8+ TEMRA cells had a purity of 90% or higher. RNA was extracted using the RNeasy kit, and about 0.5 to 1 ug of the RNA was reverse transcribed with random hexamers. The immunoSEQ multiplex PCR assay, which covers 54 Vbeta and 13 Jbeta segments, was used to amplify TCR beta CDR3 regions. Bias from PCR amplification was corrected by using a synthetic template baseline for primer optimization and for computational correction. The study's processing was this. Reads were annotated to V, D and J genes according to IMGT and were analyzed with immunoSEQ Analyzer, with only productive sequences retained. Clonality was computed as one minus Shannon entropy normalized by log2 of the number of productive unique sequences. For each patient and control, public and private clones were evaluated among the 100 most prevalent clones. A clone was defined as Susac-specific if it was absent from the healthy and MS cohorts, from roughly 990 published viral clones and from other ImmuneACCESS disease sequences. The public reads were run again by TCRdb, first through fastp at Q25 and then through MiXCR, and only productive beta chains were kept. Rows with a matching CDR3 protein are joined into one entry that keeps the most common DNA and genes. TCRdb assigned the V and J calls; the authors' analysis was not used. The sample table holds about 190,000 distinct CDR3 sequences, of which 90% to 97% were seen once. In total, the top ten clones hold more than 0.08% of the sample.

The CDR3 holds 17 amino acids from the cysteine to the phenylalanine. Only the CDR3 DNA stays, 51 bases, in frame from base 1. The germline V gene encodes CDR1 LGHDT and CDR2 YNNKEL (reference sequence). V is pared back by 0 bases and J by 11 bases, with 20 bases lying between the germline termini. The TCR sequence derives from a human donor with Susac syndrome. Sequenced: CD4+ T cells from PBMCs. This chain joins TRBV3-1 to TRBJ1-6, with TRBD1 as a weak D call on 6 bases. The DNA sequence follows: TGTGCCAGCAGCCAAGATTGGGGGGCGGGGATAAGGCCACCCCTCCACTTT. It is translated as CASSQDWGAGIRPPLHF.